This T cell receptor (beta chain) was sequenced during a study of tissue T cells after allogeneic stem cell transplantation. Of note for this clone: Mouse gene names apply. The missing CDR3 end, 1 residue past where the read stops, is filled in from the germline J gene.

CDR3 size: 15 residues. V gave up 2 bases and J gave up 3 bases; unmatched junction bases: 4. Germline V lookup: CDR1 SNHLY, CDR2 FYNGKV (reference sequence). Time point here: mouse harvest day 14 after allogeneic transplant. The graft held 10^6 splenic CD5+ T cells and 10^7 T-cell-depleted bone marrow cells. B6 (H2b) cells into BALB/c (H2d) mice; tissues taken at day 7 or 14. TCRdb's copy holds only in-frame clones and misses some; the assay was immunoSEQ multiplex PCR. The sample yields about 4,400 clones, around 46% seen once. The rearrangement links TRBV3 to TRBJ2-3; TRBD2 matches 8 bases. Sequences were obtained from lymph node tissue. The clonotype originates from a female BALB/c mouse given C57BL/6 T cells with graft-versus-host disease after an allogeneic hematopoietic cell transplant. The covered CDR3 bases are TGTGCCAGCAGCTTATTTTGGGGGGGAGCAGAAACGCTGTAT. It yields the protein CASSLFWGGAETLY. In full, the CDR3 is CASSLFWGGAETLYF.